The 22 T cell receptor beta chains listed next were all sequenced from one sample in a study of T cell clones after liver transplantation. Sequenced by immunoSEQ multiplex PCR; TCRdb stores in-frame clones only, minus some. The data contain 65,000 to 80,000 clones, roughly 83% of them seen just once; the ten biggest clones take up about 2.5%. The source material was CD4+ T cells from blood, sampled at the 22-month timepoint. The origin of the receptors is a human patient who received a liver transplant. The graft donor may be the source of some T cells.

This clone came up a few times. The chain carries TRBV16 and TRBJ1-2; 7 positions agree with TRBD1. The CDR3 length is 14 residues. The germline V gene has CDR1 KGHSY and CDR2 FQNENV. Losses at the gene ends were 8 bases for V and 8 bases for J; bases not matched to a gene: 14. The CDR3 is CASSQSQGVGGYTF. For the CDR3, the DNA is TGTGCCAGCTCACAATCCCAGGGGGTTGGCGGCTACACCTTC.

The chain couples TRBV7-2 to TRBJ1-3; D not certain. The germline V and J ends were trimmed by 1 base and 8 bases, with 12 bases remaining between them. This CDR3 is 14 amino acids long. The germline gives CDR1 SGHTA, CDR2 FQGNSA. Here the CDR3 DNA reads TGTGCCAGCAGCTTAGGCGCACGGTCGGACACCATATATTTT. Amino acid sequence: CASSLGARSDTIYF.

The chain joins TRBV7-8 to TRBJ2-7; D tentatively reads TRBD1 or TRBD2 (5 bases each). V lost 4 bases and J lost 0, with 10 bases in between. The CDR3 totals 14 residues. Germline CDR1 is SGHVS and CDR2 is FQNEAQ. The CDR3 bases are TGTGCCAGCAGCTGGGACCCCAGCTCCTACGAGCAGTACTTC. Amino acid sequence: CASSWDPSSYEQYF. Filled out from reference TRBV7-8 and TRBJ2-7, the complete variable domain reads GAGVSQSPRYKVAKRGQDVALRCDPISGHVSLFWYQQALGQGPEFLTYFQNEAQLDKSGLPSDRFFAERPEGSVSTLKIQRTQQEDSAVYLCASSWDPSSYEQYFGPGTRLTVT.

This sequence joins TRBV5-1 and TRBJ2-3; 11 bases align to TRBD2. The V segment lost 0 bases and the J segment 4 bases; nucleotides outside the gene matches: 7. The CDR3 has 17 residues. The germline gives CDR1 SGHRS, CDR2 YFSETQ. CDR3 sequence (DNA): TGCGCCAGCAGCTTGGCATCTACTAGCGGGGGCGCAGATACGCAGTATTTT. Its translation is CASSLASTSGGADTQYF. Together with reference TRBV5-1 and TRBJ2-3, the CDR3 gives the full variable domain: KAGVTQTPRYLIKTRGQQVTLSCSPISGHRSVSWYQQTPGQGLQFLFEYFSETQRNKGNFPGRFSGRQFSNSRSEMNVSTLELGDSALYLCASSLASTSGGADTQYFGPGTRLTVL.

The J gene is TRBJ1-3, the V gene TRBV11-2; D remains unclear. The CDR3 has 15 amino acids. V lost 5 bases to trimming and J lost 4 bases, with 15 bases between them. Per the germline V gene, CDR1 is SGHAT and CDR2 is FQNNGV. CDR3 coding DNA: TGTGCCAGCAGCCGGACCCCGTCGAGGGGAAACACCATATATTTT. Amino acids: CASSRTPSRGNTIYF.

The genes are TRBV5-4 and TRBJ2-7; 11 bases agree with TRBD2. V lost 4 bases, J lost 7 bases, and 10 bases stayed unmatched. Germline V gene lookup returns CDR1 SGHNT and CDR2 YYREEE (reference sequence). The CDR3 length is 15 residues. The CDR3 nucleotides read TGTGCCAGCAGCGTTGCGGCTAGCGGGAGGAGTGAGCAGTACTTC. This encodes CASSVAASGRSEQYF.

This chain uses TRBV9 with TRBJ1-3; TRBD1 aligns across 9 bases. Trimming at V came to 3 bases and at J to 4 bases, leaving 14 bases not matched to a gene. The germline V gene encodes CDR1 SGDLS and CDR2 YYNGEE. The CDR3 length is 18 residues. The CDR3 is CASSGTLTGGAFGNTIYF. CDR3 in DNA: TGTGCCAGCAGCGGTACTCTAACAGGGGGCGCATTCGGAAACACCATATATTTT.

V usage is TRBV14 and J usage is TRBJ1-1; possibly TRBD1 for D (5 bases). CDR1 and CDR2 (germline): SGHDN, FVKESK. V dropped 0 bases and J dropped 4 bases, with 12 bases sitting between them. The CDR3 is 15 residues long. CDR3 amino acids: CASSQEIRRGTEAFF. The CDR3 region has the DNA TGTGCCAGCAGCCAAGAGATAAGGAGGGGCACTGAAGCTTTCTTT.

The chain recombines TRBV19 with TRBJ1-5, with a tentative D call TRBD1 (5 bases). CDR1 LNHDA and CDR2 SQIVND come from the germline V gene (reference sequence). CDR3 length equals 12 residues. V lost 4 bases, J lost 6 bases, and 7 bases lay in between. The CDR3 region is CASSSGGQPQHF. As DNA, the CDR3 is TGTGCCAGTAGTAGTGGGGGTCAGCCCCAGCATTTT.

J is TRBJ1-6 and V is TRBV7-2; D might be TRBD1 (6 bases). The CDR3 length is 15 residues. V dropped 3 bases and J dropped 13 bases, with 19 bases sitting between them. Germline lookup yields CDR1 SGHTA and CDR2 FQGNSA. The CDR3 DNA reads TGTGCCAGCAGCTTTTGGGACAAGGGAGAGTTTCCCCTCCACTTT. Protein: CASSFWDKGEFPLHF.

V gene TRBV18 combines with J gene TRBJ1-1, with D hard to call. The CDR3 covers 16 residues. The germline V gene has CDR1 KGHSH and CDR2 LQKENI. Deletions cut 5 bases from V and 0 bases from J, with 16 bases between. CDR3 DNA sequence: TGTGCCAGCTCAAACCGTGGGGTCAAAATGAACACTGAAGCTTTCTTT. It yields the protein CASSNRGVKMNTEAFF.

This clone was counted a single time. V gene TRBV6-5 combines with J gene TRBJ2-1; perhaps TRBD2 as D (6 bases). Trimming took 6 bases from V and 8 from J, leaving 14 bases between them. The CDR3 is 13 residues long. Germline V lookup: CDR1 MNHEY, CDR2 SVGAGI. CDR3 region: CASRSSGIYEQFF. For the CDR3, the DNA is TGTGCCAGCAGGAGTAGCGGTATCTATGAGCAGTTCTTC.

The chain couples TRBV7-2 to TRBJ2-1, with a possible D match to TRBD2 (5 bases). The CDR3 has 14 residues. In germline, CDR1 is SGHTA, CDR2 FQGNSA. V lost 2 bases to trimming and J lost 5 bases, with 10 bases between them. The CDR3 loop reads CASSLRGLDNEQFF. In DNA, the CDR3 is TGTGCCAGCAGCTTAAGAGGGCTGGACAATGAGCAGTTCTTC.

The chain links TRBV27 to TRBJ2-7; D is uncertain. V was cut by 8 bases and J by 7 bases, with 21 bases left in between. Germline assignment: CDR1 MNHEY and CDR2 SMNVEV (reference sequence). The length of the CDR3 is 14 residues. The CDR3 region has the DNA TGTGCCAGCCGTCTCGGGTACTTTTCGCATGAGCAGTACTTC. It yields the protein CASRLGYFSHEQYF.

CDR3 nucleotide sequence: TGTGCCATCCTCCTGGGGTCCGACTATGGCTACACCTTC. This translates into CAILLGSDYGYTF. The V and J genes are TRBV28 and TRBJ1-2; D remains ambiguous. V lost 10 bases to trimming and J lost 3 bases, with 15 bases between them. The V gene's germline CDR1 is MDHEN and CDR2 SYDVKM. This CDR3 is built from 13 residues.

V usage is TRBV7-2 and J usage is TRBJ1-6; possibly TRBD1 for D (6 bases). The CDR3 is 16 residues long. V lost 1 base to trimming and J lost 7 bases, with 14 bases between them. Germline lookup yields CDR1 SGHTA and CDR2 FQGNSA. CDR3 coding DNA: TGTGCCAGCAGCTTAGTTGGTAACAGGGAAAATTCACCCCTCCACTTT. Encoded protein: CASSLVGNRENSPLHF.

The V and J genes are TRBV4-3 and TRBJ2-7, with D tentatively TRBD2 (5 bases). The CDR3 consists of 15 residues. Between the trimmed V and J ends, which lost 1 base and 4 bases, there was a span of 14 bases. CDR1 is LGHNA, CDR2 YSLEER, per germline. The CDR3 nucleotides read TGCGCCAGCAGCCAAGCCCCGCTAGCTTCTTACGAGCAGTACTTC. Its translation: CASSQAPLASYEQYF.

This clone showed up just a few times. Distinct nucleotide sequences in the sample also encode this CDR3. The rearrangement uses TRBV18 and TRBJ2-2; TRBD1 matches at 7 bases. The V segment lost 3 bases and the J segment 1 base; nucleotides outside the gene matches: 2. The CDR3 contains 15 residues. Germline CDR1 KGHSH, CDR2 LQKENI. This CDR3 reads CASSPRQGNTGELFF. The CDR3 DNA reads as TGTGCCAGCTCACCCCGACAGGGGAACACCGGGGAGCTGTTTTTT. Based on the CDR3 plus reference TRBV18 and TRBJ2-2, the full variable domain is NAGVMQNPRHLVRRRGQEARLRCSPMKGHSHVYWYRQLPEEGLKFMVYLQKENIIDESGMPKERFSAEFPKEGPSILRIQQVVRGDSAAYFCASSPRQGNTGELFFGEGSRLTVL.

The rearrangement joins TRBV6-6 to TRBJ2-5, with D perhaps given as TRBD1 or TRBD2 (6 bases each). The length of the CDR3 is 13 residues. The V end was cut by 10 bases, the J end by 1 base, with 13 bases between. CDR1 is MNHNY and CDR2 is SVGAGI in the germline V gene (reference sequence). The CDR3, as DNA: TGTGCCACCCGCGGGACATCCCAAGAGACCCAGTACTTC. Its protein product is CATRGTSQETQYF.

The chain joins TRBV4-3 to TRBJ1-3; possible D gene TRBD1, 5 bases. The V end was cut by 0 bases, the J end by 6 bases, with 9 bases between. CDR3 length: 14 amino acids. CDR1 is LGHNA, CDR2 YSLEER, per germline. The CDR3 protein is CASSQDDSANTIYF. The CDR3 bases are TGCGCCAGCAGCCAAGATGACAGTGCAAACACCATATATTTT.

The rearrangement joins TRBV7-2 to TRBJ2-2, with D hard to call. Germline CDR1 is SGHTA and CDR2 is FQGNSA. The germline V and J ends were trimmed by 6 bases and 0 bases, with 11 bases remaining between them. The CDR3 runs to 15 residues. The DNA of the CDR3 is TGTGCCAGCAGAGTAGCAGGCACGAACACCGGGGAGCTGTTTTTT. This translates into CASRVAGTNTGELFF.

The CDR3, as DNA: TGTGCCAGCAGCGTGGGACGACGCGATGAGCAGTTCTTC. Protein sequence: CASSVGRRDEQFF. The rearrangement links TRBV7-9 to TRBJ2-1; the D call may be TRBD1 or TRBD2 (5 bases each). V gave up 5 bases and J gave up 8 bases, with 13 bases separating them. The CDR3 totals 13 residues. Looked up from germline, CDR1 is SEHNR and CDR2 is FQNEAQ (reference sequence).